The 15 T cell receptor beta chains below were found in one sample sequenced in a study of cytomegalovirus exposure and HLA in healthy donors. PCR employed 60 Vbeta and 13 Jbeta primers. The protocol was immunoSEQ multiplex PCR, while the TCRdb copy is restricted to in-frame clones and leaves out a portion. The repertoire holds 75,000 to 100,000 clones, with approximately 74% as singletons. The sample comprised PBMCs. These receptors were collected from a female donor in good health and CMV-seropositive.

In this sample, this clone turned up once. The chain carries TRBV29-1 and TRBJ1-4; a weak D match, TRBD1 (6 bases). Germline CDR1 reads SQVTM; CDR2 reads ANQGSEA. V was clipped by 7 bases and J by 6 bases, with 9 bases between them. This CDR3 contains 11 residues. The CDR3 sequence is CSGGGDEKLFF. Written as DNA, the CDR3 is TGCAGCGGAGGGGGGGATGAAAAACTGTTTTTT.

The rearrangement uses TRBV14 and TRBJ2-4; D is unclear. Germline CDR1 SGHDN, CDR2 FVKESK. This CDR3 region has 11 residues. The ends were cut back, 1 base at V and 9 bases at J, with 4 bases in the middle. Here the CDR3 DNA reads TGTGCCAGCAGCCAAGGGAGCATTCAGTACTTC. Its protein is CASSQGSIQYF.

The V gene is TRBV7-3, the J gene TRBJ2-2, with D hard to call. V was cut by 0 bases and J by 4 bases, with 9 bases left in between. The CDR3 covers 15 residues. Germline V gene lookup returns CDR1 SGHTA and CDR2 FQGTGA. CDR3 amino acids: CASSLTPPGTGELFF. CDR3 DNA sequence: TGTGCCAGCAGCTTAACACCCCCGGGCACCGGGGAGCTGTTTTTT.

Comments on this clone: Other DNA sequences in this specimen translate into the identical CDR3. This rearrangement joins TRBV7-8 to TRBJ1-2; 8 bases are shared with TRBD1. The germline V gene has CDR1 SGHVS and CDR2 FQNEAQ. V lost 2 bases and J lost 0; bases outside the gene matches: 2. The CDR3 is 15 amino acids. The CDR3 nucleotides read TGTGCCAGCAGCTTAAGGGGACAGGCTAACTATGGCTACACCTTC. It is translated as CASSLRGQANYGYTF.

The chain links TRBV5-6 to TRBJ1-4; 9 positions agree with TRBD1. The CDR3 loop spans 14 amino acids. Germline values: CDR1 SGHDT, CDR2 YYEEEE. With 3 bases clipped from V and 7 bases from J, the junction kept 4 bases outside the gene matches. The CDR3 nucleotides are TGTGCCAGCAGCTCAGGGACAGGGTTTGAAAAACTGTTTTTT. This encodes CASSSGTGFEKLFF.

The CDR3: CASSSRVLNPYEQYF. DNA for the CDR3: TGTGCCAGCAGCTCCCGGGTCCTAAACCCCTACGAGCAGTACTTC. The rearrangement uses TRBV7-2 and TRBJ2-7; D is undetermined. The CDR3 has 15 residues. The germline V and J ends were trimmed by 4 bases and 2 bases, with 15 bases remaining between them. CDR1 and CDR2 (germline): SGHTA, FQGNSA.

The gene calls are TRBV5-4 and TRBJ1-3; 11 nucleotides match TRBD1. The germline CDR1 and CDR2 sequences are SGHNT and YYREEE (reference sequence). V shed 4 bases and J 3 bases; nucleotides not matched to a gene: 3. CDR3 length equals 15 residues. Written as DNA, the CDR3 is TGTGCCAGCAGCCGGACAGGGGGCTATGGAAACACCATATATTTT. It yields the protein CASSRTGGYGNTIYF.

The chain has TRBV28 and TRBJ2-2; possibly TRBD2 for D (5 bases). V lost 5 bases, J lost 0 bases, and 7 bases lay in between. Germline V gene lookup returns CDR1 MDHEN and CDR2 SYDVKM. This CDR3 region has 14 residues. This CDR3 is CASSRGSNTGELFF. The CDR3 region has the DNA TGTGCCAGCAGTCGGGGTTCGAACACCGGGGAGCTGTTTTTT.

V usage is TRBV6-5 and J usage is TRBJ1-6; TRBD1 is a possible D gene (5 bases). The germline V gene has CDR1 MNHEY and CDR2 SVGAGI. The length of the CDR3 is 16 residues. Trimming pared 0 bases from V and 6 bases from J, leaving 12 bases between. CDR3 region: CASSYSQGSLNSPLHF. CDR3 DNA sequence: TGTGCCAGCAGTTACTCCCAGGGATCCCTTAATTCACCCCTCCACTTT.

The J gene is TRBJ2-5, the V gene TRBV7-2, with no clear D. The V and J ends lost 3 bases and 0 bases respectively, with 8 bases between them. The CDR3 runs 14 residues. The V gene's germline CDR1 is SGHTA and CDR2 FQGNSA. The CDR3: CASSFGRNQETQYF. The CDR3 nucleotides read TGTGCCAGCAGCTTCGGCAGGAACCAAGAGACCCAGTACTTC.

This clone was seen once. The rearrangement joins TRBV30 to TRBJ2-1, with 16 nucleotides matching TRBD2. The germline CDR1 and CDR2 sequences are GTSNPN and SVGIG (reference sequence). The CDR3 length is 14 residues. Trimming at V came to 8 bases and at J to 9 bases, leaving 7 bases not matched to a gene. The CDR3 DNA is TGTGCCGGGACTAGCGGGAGGGCCGTGGGTGAGCAGTTCTTC. Translated, it gives CAGTSGRAVGEQFF. The full variable domain, completed using reference TRBV30 and TRBJ2-1, is SQTIHQWPATLVQPVGSPLSLECTVEGTSNPNLYWYRQAAGRGLQLLFYSVGIGQISSEVPQNLSASRPQDRQFILSSKKLLLSDSGFYLCAGTSGRAVGEQFFGPGTRLTVL.

This chain connects TRBV2 to TRBJ2-1, with 8 nucleotides matching TRBD2. Germline-derived CDR1 and CDR2 are SNHLY and FYNNEI. Unmatched junction bases numbered 8, after V lost 6 bases and J lost 1 base. The CDR3 has 16 residues. The CDR3 region is CASRLAVQGSYNEQFF. For the CDR3, the DNA is TGTGCCAGCAGACTAGCGGTGCAGGGTTCCTACAATGAGCAGTTCTTC.

The V call is TRBV28, the J call TRBJ2-7, with TRBD1 matching over 7 bases. The CDR3 sequence is 12 residues long. Germline V gene sequence: CDR1 MDHEN, CDR2 SYDVKM. The trim removed 4 bases at V and 6 bases at J, leaving 3 bases unmatched. The CDR3 reads CASSYRGFEQYF. The CDR3, as DNA: TGTGCCAGCAGTTACAGGGGTTTCGAGCAGTACTTC.

The J gene is TRBJ1-5, the V gene TRBV6-1; D call uncertain. The length of the CDR3 is 11 residues. V lost 5 bases to trimming and J lost 7 bases, with 6 bases between them. Germline V gives CDR1 MNHNS, CDR2 SASEGT. CDR3 sequence reads: CASSLDQPQHF. In DNA, the CDR3 is TGTGCCAGCAGTCTAGACCAGCCCCAGCATTTT.

V is TRBV6-5 and J is TRBJ2-7; 7 nucleotides agree with TRBD1. V lost 6 bases and J lost 5; bases outside the gene matches: 4. The CDR3 runs 12 residues. The germline gives CDR1 MNHEY, CDR2 SVGAGI. The CDR3 region has the DNA TGTGCCAGCAGCGATACAGGGGACGAGCAGTACTTC. It is translated as CASSDTGDEQYF.